This TCR beta chain was identified during a study of Tregs in tolerant kidney transplant recipients. Whole-study findings and limits: Tolerant patients' donor-specific Tregs expanded beyond overall Tregs, suggesting antigen-driven growth. No direct test of biological reproducibility was done here. The most relevant donor-specific Treg TCRbeta repertoire apparently came from expansion with activated donor B cells. Findings come from small patient numbers and require larger validation.

With respect to this clone: Antigen specificity is unknown. The sequenced fragment ends 3 residues before the CDR3 boundary, so the rest is inferred from the germline J gene.

Trimming shortened V by 3 bases and J by 9 bases, and 12 bases separated the two germline ends. Germline V CDR1 and CDR2: WNHNN, SYGVQD (reference sequence). CDR3 length equals 13 residues. Libraries were prepared by immunoSEQ multiplex PCR; TCRdb keeps only in-frame clonotypes and omits some of them. The specimen's table records about 15,000 clones. Recipients received nonmyeloablative bone marrow transplants from related graft donors, with transient mixed chimerism. The chain is built from TRBV10-1 and TRBJ2-1, with D possibly being TRBD2 (6 bases). The sequencing here drew on CD4+ T cells from blood (PBMCs), taken 12 months after the transplant. This TCR was sampled from a human patient who received a combined kidney and bone marrow transplant. Some of the T cells might come from the graft donor. CDR3 in amino acids: CASSDWGVGEQFF. The covered CDR3 bases are TGCGCCAGCAGTGACTGGGGGGTTGGTGAG.